The 26 T cell receptor beta chains in this list originate from one sample, sequenced in a study of blood T cell repertoires in COVID-19. Only in-frame clones appear in the TCRdb table, and some are missing; sequencing was by immunoSEQ multiplex PCR. The profile shows more than 65,000 clones, 87% of them singletons. Sequencing input: peripheral blood. The receptors were gathered from a woman older than 75 with active or convalescent COVID-19.

This clone was counted a single time. The rearrangement links TRBV15 to TRBJ1-3; D uncertain. The length of the CDR3 is 14 residues. Deletions cut 7 bases from V and 0 bases from J, with 10 bases between. Germline CDR1 is LNHNV and CDR2 is YYDKDF (reference sequence). CDR3 sequence: CATIDSSSGNTIYF. The CDR3 DNA reads TGTGCCACCATTGACTCCAGCTCTGGAAACACCATATATTTT. Complete variable domain (other parts from reference TRBV15 and TRBJ1-3): DAMVIQNPRYQVTQFGKPVTLSCSQTLNHNVMYWYQQKSSQAPKLLFHYYDKDFNNEADTPDNFQSRRPNTSFCFLDIRSPGLGDTAMYLCATIDSSSGNTIYFGEGSWLTVV.

This clone was picked up a small number of times. The V and J genes are TRBV25-1 and TRBJ1-1; 8 bases agree with TRBD1. The CDR3 runs to 14 residues. Per germline, CDR1 MGHDK and CDR2 SYGVNS. J gave up 4 bases and V 0 bases, and 1 base lay outside the gene matches. CDR3 coding DNA: TGTGCCAGCAGTGAATATGGGACAGGCACTGAAGCTTTCTTT. Protein: CASSEYGTGTEAFF.

V and J are TRBV4-3 and TRBJ1-5; 9 bases match TRBD1. V trimming: 0 bases; J trimming: 0 bases; junction bases outside the gene matches: 6. CDR1 is LGHNA, CDR2 YSLEER, per germline. The CDR3 runs 18 residues. For the CDR3, the DNA is TGCGCCAGCAGCCAAGACCCACAGGGGGCTGGTAGCAATCAGCCCCAGCATTTT. Amino acid sequence: CASSQDPQGAGSNQPQHF.

The chain combines TRBV10-3 with TRBJ2-7, with D perhaps matching TRBD2 (5 bases). Germline-derived CDR1 and CDR2 are ENHRY and SYGVKD. The CDR3 is 12 residues long. With 10 bases removed from V and 6 bases from J, the gap between germline ends came to 16 bases. The CDR3 loop is CATGPTEVEQYF. Here the CDR3 DNA reads TGTGCCACCGGCCCCACGGAGGTCGAGCAGTACTTC.

The rearrangement uses TRBV7-3 and TRBJ2-1; a weak D match, TRBD2 (7 bases). The CDR3 contains 19 residues. Trimming stripped 0 bases from V and 0 bases from J, with 18 bases between. CDR1 is SGHTA, CDR2 FQGTGA, per germline. The CDR3 region is CASSLTSRGAISSYNEQFF. The CDR3 DNA follows: TGTGCCAGCAGCTTAACTTCTCGGGGGGCCATAAGCTCCTACAATGAGCAGTTCTTC.

The chain employs TRBV18 and TRBJ2-7; 9 bases line up with TRBD2. There are 16 residues in the CDR3. V lost 3 bases and J lost 6; bases outside the gene matches: 12. Germline lookup yields CDR1 KGHSH and CDR2 LQKENI. CDR3: CASSPGSGGVLGEQYF. CDR3 sequence (DNA): TGTGCCAGCTCACCCGGTAGCGGGGGAGTTCTTGGCGAGCAGTACTTC.

This clone was counted between two and nine times. This sequence joins TRBV5-5 and TRBJ2-1; 12 bases are a match to TRBD2. The germline V gene has CDR1 SGHKS and CDR2 YYEKEE (reference sequence). There are 17 residues in the CDR3. The V segment lost 0 bases and the J segment 7 bases; nucleotides outside the gene matches: 8. The CDR3 here is CASSLAASGGVLNEQFF. The DNA of the CDR3 is TGTGCCAGCAGCTTGGCGGCTAGCGGGGGGGTATTAAATGAGCAGTTCTTC.

This chain connects TRBV14 to TRBJ2-1; D gene unclear. Germline CDR1 SGHDN, CDR2 FVKESK. The ends were cut back, 1 base at V and 9 bases at J, with 10 bases in the middle. This CDR3 has 13 residues. The CDR3 nucleotides are TGTGCCAGCAGCCAAGTGTCGCTGAGTGAGCAGTTCTTC. Translating it yields CASSQVSLSEQFF.

This clone turned up a few times. Written as DNA, the CDR3 is TGTGCCAGCAGTTCCGGTTCCCAGGGAACCCAGCCCCAGCATTTT. Amino acid sequence: CASSSGSQGTQPQHF. V usage is TRBV28 and J usage is TRBJ1-5, with D perhaps TRBD1 (5 bases). The CDR3 length is 15 residues. V lost 4 bases, J lost 7 bases, and 17 bases lay in between. From germline, CDR1 is MDHEN and CDR2 SYDVKM.

This chain joins TRBV30 and TRBJ2-2, with D possibly being TRBD2 (6 bases). Trimming took 3 bases from V and 1 from J, leaving 9 bases between them. CDR1 is GTSNPN, CDR2 SVGIG, per germline (reference sequence). The CDR3 runs to 14 residues. Written as DNA, the CDR3 is TGTGCCTGGAGAGGCGGGAAGAACACCGGGGAGCTGTTTTTT. Translating gives CAWRGGKNTGELFF.

The gene calls are TRBV9 and TRBJ2-2, with TRBD2 identical over 9 bases. With 0 bases clipped from V and 8 bases from J, the junction kept 14 bases outside the gene matches. CDR1 is SGDLS, CDR2 YYNGEE, per germline. The CDR3 length is 18 residues. CDR3: CASSVALPSGVYPGELFF. CDR3 in DNA: TGTGCCAGCAGCGTAGCCCTCCCTAGCGGGGTATATCCTGGGGAGCTGTTTTTT.

V is TRBV30 and J is TRBJ1-3, with D unclear. The V gene lost 0 bases and the J gene lost 2 bases, with 5 bases spanning the gap. This CDR3 is built from 13 residues. CDR1 is GTSNPN and CDR2 is SVGIG in the germline V gene (reference sequence). In DNA form, the CDR3 reads TGTGCCTGGAGTGTTAGAGCTGGAAACACCATATATTTT. Its translation: CAWSVRAGNTIYF.

V is TRBV9 and J is TRBJ2-3, with a weak D call TRBD1 (7 bases). Looked up from germline, CDR1 is SGDLS and CDR2 is YYNGEE. Trimming removed 0 bases from V and 0 bases from J, with 11 bases in between. The CDR3 is 16 residues long. Here the CDR3 DNA reads TGTGCCAGCAGCGTAGCGGAGGGGGCGAGCACAGATACGCAGTATTTT. This encodes CASSVAEGASTDTQYF.

The rearrangement uses TRBV19 and TRBJ2-1, with TRBD2 matching over 9 bases. The CDR3 length is 16 residues. Germline lookup yields CDR1 LNHDA and CDR2 SQIVND (reference sequence). The junction had 9 bases not matched to a gene; V was cut back by 4 bases and J by 5 bases. CDR3 loop: CASSTRGLAEHNEQFF. In DNA, the CDR3 is TGTGCCAGTAGTACCAGGGGACTAGCCGAACACAATGAGCAGTTCTTC.

This chain links TRBV4-1 with TRBJ2-1; TRBD1 aligns across 9 bases. Germline assignment: CDR1 MGHRA and CDR2 YSYEKL. The CDR3 is 15 residues long. Trimming at V came to 6 bases and at J to 1 base, leaving 4 bases not matched to a gene. The CDR3 is CASRQGQGSYNEQFF. The CDR3 region has the DNA TGCGCCAGCAGGCAGGGACAGGGTTCCTACAATGAGCAGTTCTTC.

The chain has TRBV30 and TRBJ2-3, with a weak D call TRBD2 (5 bases). CDR1 and CDR2 from the germline V gene are GTSNPN and SVGIG (reference sequence). Trimming shortened V by 4 bases and J by 6 bases, and 11 bases separated the two germline ends. This CDR3 has 12 residues. This CDR3 reads CAWNGGSDTQYF. CDR3 DNA: TGTGCCTGGAATGGCGGGTCGGATACGCAGTATTTT.

The chain recombines TRBV12-3 or TRBV12-4 with TRBJ2-5; no definite D call. The ends were cut back, 6 bases at V and 1 base at J, with 6 bases in the middle. CDR3 length: 12 amino acids. The CDR3 loop is CASRFGQETQYF. Here the CDR3 DNA reads TGTGCCAGCAGGTTCGGCCAAGAGACCCAGTACTTC.

The chain employs TRBV7-2 and TRBJ2-2; 7 bases line up with TRBD1. Germline CDR1 reads SGHTA; CDR2 reads FQGNSA. After removal of 5 bases from V and 4 bases from J, the junction contained 7 bases not matched to a gene. The CDR3 runs 15 residues. The CDR3 here is CASSPRGTATGELFF. DNA for the CDR3: TGTGCCAGCAGCCCCCGAGGGACAGCCACCGGGGAGCTGTTTTTT.

The CDR3 DNA reads TGTGCCAGCAGCCCGTGGCACAACACTGAAGCTTTCTTT. This sequence encodes CASSPWHNTEAFF. The chain employs TRBV7-2 and TRBJ1-1; no clear D gene. V dropped 5 bases and J dropped 2 bases, with 9 bases sitting between them. The CDR3 has 13 amino acids. In germline, CDR1 is SGHTA, CDR2 FQGNSA.

The chain's CDR3 is CASSQLAGAADTQYF. The CDR3 region has the DNA TGCGCCAGCAGCCAGTTAGCGGGAGCCGCAGATACGCAGTATTTT. V gene TRBV4-3 combines with J gene TRBJ2-3; TRBD2 aligns across 9 bases. The J segment lost 4 bases and the V segment lost 3 bases, leaving 5 bases of the junction unmatched. Per germline, CDR1 LGHNA and CDR2 YSLEER. CDR3 length: 15 amino acids.

This clone was detected once. The junction shows a germline mismatch at one end, possibly a read error. This chain's CDR3 is CATSDTRDFSNQETQYF. CDR3 nucleotides: TGTGCCACCAGTGATACTCGGGACTTCTCAAACCAGGAGACCCAGTACTTC. The chain links TRBV24-1 to TRBJ2-5, with D perhaps TRBD2 (6 bases). The CDR3 sequence is 17 residues long. The germline V gene encodes CDR1 KGHDR and CDR2 SFDVKD.

The chain employs TRBV18 and TRBJ2-2, with D perhaps matching TRBD1 (6 bases). Trimming took 1 base from V and 2 from J, leaving 11 bases between them. Germline CDR1 and CDR2: KGHSH and LQKENI. The CDR3 consists of 16 residues. The DNA of the CDR3 is TGTGCCAGCTCACCACGACAGGCCCTCAACACCGGGGAGCTGTTTTTT. It translates to CASSPRQALNTGELFF.

This rearrangement joins TRBV3-1 (or the pseudogene TRBV3-2) to TRBJ2-1, with TRBD2 matching over 8 bases. The CDR3 is 14 amino acids. CDR1 and CDR2 (germline): LGHDT, YNNKEL (reference sequence). Germline trimming cut 3 bases from V and 4 bases from J; bases unmatched to any gene: 2. As DNA, the CDR3 is TGTGCCAGCAGCCAGGCGGGGGGATACAATGAGCAGTTCTTC. Protein: CASSQAGGYNEQFF.

The V call is TRBV27, the J call TRBJ2-1; 14 nucleotides agree with TRBD2. J gave up 8 bases and V 3 bases, and 21 bases lay outside the gene matches. The CDR3 extends over 21 amino acids. Per germline, CDR1 MNHEY and CDR2 SMNVEV (reference sequence). In DNA, the CDR3 is TGTGCCAGCAGTTTTCGCTCTCCCGGGACTAGCGGGGGCCTTCTCGGGTATGAGCAGTTCTTC. Its translation is CASSFRSPGTSGGLLGYEQFF.

J is TRBJ2-1 and V is TRBV24-1, with TRBD1 matching over 10 bases. V was pared by 4 bases and J by 6 bases, with 8 bases of the junction left unmatched. The CDR3 spans 16 residues. Germline loops: CDR1 KGHDR, CDR2 SFDVKD. This CDR3 is CATSELRTGGINEQFF. CDR3 coding DNA: TGTGCCACCAGTGAACTCCGGACAGGGGGAATCAATGAGCAGTTCTTC.

The chain combines TRBV3-1 (or the pseudogene TRBV3-2) with TRBJ2-3; 8 nucleotides align to TRBD1. After removal of 5 bases from V and 4 bases from J, the junction contained 11 bases not matched to a gene. The CDR3 consists of 16 residues. Germline CDR1 and CDR2: LGHDT and YNNKEL (reference sequence). For the CDR3, the DNA is TGTGCCAGCAGCGAACAACAGGGGGTCGCGGCAGATACGCAGTATTTT. Amino acids: CASSEQQGVAADTQYF.